This is a list of T cell receptor beta chains from one sample in a study of a mutant IDH1 vaccine in newly diagnosed glioma. Assay used: immunoSEQ multiplex PCR; TCRdb lists only in-frame clones, some missing. The data contain 35,000 to 50,000 clones, 70% to 85% of them seen just once; the ten biggest clones take up 2% to 3%. No antigen has been identified for these receptors. The sample in question was PBMCs, obtained from a glioma patient whose treatment included an IDH1 peptide vaccine. The receptors derive from a woman under 30 with glioma. Some clones in this sample may be carry-over from other donors' samples. Both conserved end residues are part of each CDR3. The D gene is left open where the match is weak. Not every row has a clone size; where given, it reads once, few, many or a size class.

>14|-|TRBJ2-7|-|TRBV7-6
CASSQGIGAYEQYF
TGTGCCAGCAGCCAAGGGATAGGGGCCTACGAGCAGTACTTC
>12|-|TRBJ2-7|-|TRBV6-6
CASSYETDEQYF
TGTGCCAGCAGTTATGAGACTGACGAGCAGTACTTC
>12|once|TRBJ1-1|-|TRBV30
CAWSTGSTEAFF
TGTGCCTGGAGTACGGGAAGTACTGAAGCTTTCTTT
>15|few|TRBJ1-1|-|TRBV19
CASSMRKGMNTEAFF
TGTGCCAGTAGTATGAGAAAGGGGATGAACACTGAAGCTTTCTTT
>14|-|TRBJ2-5|-|TRBV6-1
CASRDRKYQETQYF
TGTGCCAGCAGGGACAGAAAGTACCAAGAGACCCAGTACTTC
>17|-|TRBJ1-1|-|TRBV7-2
CASSLTPQRFSNTEAFF
TGTGCCAGCAGTCTCACCCCACAAAGATTTTCGAACACTGAAGCTTTCTTT
>15|-|TRBJ2-7|-|TRBV5-1
CASSLMDSRTYEQYF
TGCGCCAGCAGCTTAATGGACAGCCGCACCTACGAGCAGTACTTC
>15|-|TRBJ2-3|TRBD2|TRBV18
CASSPSAGGLDTQYF
TGTGCCAGCTCACCTTCTGCGGGGGGCTTAGATACGCAGTATTTT
>14|-|TRBJ1-2|-|TRBV6-1
CASSLDRTGYGYTF
TGTGCCAGCAGTTTAGACCGGACGGGCTATGGCTACACCTTC
>16|-|TRBJ2-5|TRBD2|TRBV11-2
CASSVPGRGVGETQYF
TGTGCCAGCAGCGTTCCCGGGAGGGGGGTAGGAGAGACCCAGTACTTC
>13|once|TRBJ1-2|-|TRBV2
CASVGQENYGYTF
TGTGCCAGCGTGGGTCAGGAGAACTATGGCTACACCTTC
>16|few|TRBJ1-1|-|TRBV9
CASSVRPGDGNTEAFF
TGTGCCAGCAGCGTACGCCCAGGGGACGGGAACACTGAAGCTTTCTTT
>17|once|TRBJ1-2|TRBD1|TRBV5-1
CASSLWARDRGTYGYTF
TGCGCCAGCAGCTTGTGGGCCCGGGACAGGGGAACCTATGGCTACACCTTC
>16|-|TRBJ1-2|TRBD1|TRBV6-5
CASSYSTGGDNYGYTF
TGTGCCAGCAGTTACTCGACAGGGGGCGACAACTATGGCTACACCTTC
>16|-|TRBJ1-1|-|TRBV9
CASSVDQGRVNTEAFF
TGTGCCAGCAGCGTAGATCAGGGGCGGGTGAACACTGAAGCTTTCTTT
>11|-|TRBJ2-1|-|TRBV20-1
CSARPMDEQFF
TGCAGTGCTAGACCGATGGATGAGCAGTTCTTC
>13|-|TRBJ2-1|-|TRBV6-1
CASTEGSYNEQFF
TGTGCCAGCACCGAGGGGTCCTACAATGAGCAGTTCTTC